This section outlines one T cell receptor beta chain sequence together with its context. Its antigen is still unknown. A split of CD4+ cells into CD45RA+ naive and CD45RA-negative memory subsets was performed. This sample was taken from a study of shared clonotypes between healthy human individuals. Overall study results and limits: The four-donor shared clonotypes exceeded non-shared clonotypes in generation probability, with non-shared ones scoring lower.

In the source study's methods: ImmunoSEQ sequences covered only the junction and lacked quality scores; filtering therefore differed. Clones were read by immunoSEQ multiplex PCR, and TCRdb kept only the in-frame ones, dropping some. V, J and clone size reflect that table, while D and trimming were determined from the DNA. The table records more than 1 million clones, about 80% of them present only once. V dropped 10 bases and J dropped 2 bases, with 14 bases sitting between them. Germline CDR1 is SNHLY and CDR2 is FYNNEI. The length of the CDR3 is 13 residues. The TCR was taken from a man between 18 and 29 years old in good health. Some clones in this sample may be carry-over from other donors' samples. The sample consisted of memory CD4+ T cells from PBMCs. Subset given: CD45RA-negative fraction. The chain recombines TRBV2 with TRBJ1-2, with D maybe TRBD1 (6 bases). This chain's CDR3 is CATGDTFNYGYTF. DNA for the CDR3: TGTGCCACCGGGGACACCTTCAACTATGGCTACACCTTC.